These 10 T cell receptor beta chains came from one sample sequenced in a study of cytomegalovirus exposure and HLA in healthy donors. PCR involved 60 Vbeta and 13 Jbeta primers. Generated by immunoSEQ multiplex PCR, the TCRdb table keeps only in-frame clones and is missing some. Listed are 30,000 to 35,000 clones; 3% to 4% falls within the top ten. Sequenced input: PBMCs. Receptor source: a man in his forties in good health and CMV-seronegative.

The V gene is TRBV30, the J gene TRBJ2-1; maybe TRBD1 (5 bases). CDR3 length: 14 residues. Germline V gene lookup returns CDR1 GTSNPN and CDR2 SVGIG (reference sequence). V was shortened by 0 bases and J by 7 bases, with 13 bases between the two germline ends. CDR3 in DNA: TGTGCCTGGAGTGTAAGGGGCCCTGGGAATGAGCAGTTCTTC. It yields the protein CAWSVRGPGNEQFF.

The CDR3 loop is CASSVGQSNQPQHF. DNA for the CDR3: TGTGCCAGCAGCGTAGGACAGAGCAATCAGCCCCAGCATTTT. This chain links TRBV9 with TRBJ1-5; possible D gene TRBD1, 5 bases. V lost 0 bases to trimming and J lost 1 base, with 5 bases between them. Germline CDR1 and CDR2: SGDLS and YYNGEE. CDR3 length: 14 residues.

The chain employs TRBV5-4 and TRBJ2-1; TRBD2 agrees at 11 bases. Germline V gene data show CDR1 as SGHNT and CDR2 as YYREEE (reference sequence). V trimming: 5 bases; J trimming: 9 bases; junction bases outside the gene matches: 13. This CDR3 spans 16 amino acids. CDR3 coding DNA: TGTGCCAGCAGATCACTAGCGGGAGATGGTACGGGTGAGCAGTTCTTC. It codes for CASRSLAGDGTGEQFF. Filled out from reference TRBV5-4 and TRBJ2-1, the complete variable domain reads ETGVTQSPTHLIKTRGQQVTLRCSSQSGHNTVSWYQQALGQGPQFIFQYYREEENGRGNFPPRFSGLQFPNYSSELNVNALELDDSALYLCASRSLAGDGTGEQFFGPGTRLTVL.

The chain employs TRBV4-1 and TRBJ1-3; 9 bases match TRBD1. CDR1 is MGHRA, CDR2 YSYEKL, per germline. This CDR3 is 17 amino acids long. The J segment lost 4 bases and the V segment lost 0 bases, leaving 7 bases of the junction unmatched. CDR3 nucleotides: TGCGCCAGCAGCCAAGATCAAATGGGACAGGGAGGAAACACCATATATTTT. It translates to CASSQDQMGQGGNTIYF.

The J gene is TRBJ2-7, the V gene TRBV5-1, with D unresolved. The germline V gene has CDR1 SGHRS and CDR2 YFSETQ. The CDR3 runs to 13 residues. V lost 5 bases, J lost 2 bases, and 11 bases lay in between. This chain's CDR3 is CASRMEPPYEQYF. CDR3 DNA: TGCGCCAGCAGGATGGAGCCACCCTACGAGCAGTACTTC.

The CDR3 sequence is CASSLLGTSGTEQFF. Written as DNA, the CDR3 is TGCGCCAGCAGCTTACTCGGGACTAGCGGGACCGAGCAGTTCTTC. J is TRBJ2-1 and V is TRBV5-1, with TRBD2 matching over 13 bases. The CDR3 is 15 residues long. CDR1 is SGHRS and CDR2 is YFSETQ in the germline V gene. The V and J ends lost 2 bases and 10 bases, in that order; junction bases with no gene match: 6.

V gene TRBV30 combines with J gene TRBJ2-1, with 10 nucleotides matching TRBD1. The CDR3 is 18 residues long. CDR1 and CDR2 (germline): GTSNPN, SVGIG (reference sequence). With V trimmed by 1 base and J by 5 bases, 14 bases remained unmatched. The CDR3 loop is CAWSGQGAISQTDNEQFF. The CDR3 DNA reads as TGTGCCTGGAGTGGACAGGGGGCGATCTCTCAAACCGACAATGAGCAGTTCTTC.

The chain combines TRBV6-1 with TRBJ2-3; 7 bases line up with TRBD2. There are 13 residues in the CDR3. Trimming at V came to 2 bases and at J to 4 bases, leaving 0 bases not matched to a gene. Germline-derived CDR1 and CDR2 are MNHNS and SASEGT. The CDR3 DNA reads TGTGCCAGCAGTGAACGGGGGGCAGATACGCAGTATTTT. It specifies CASSERGADTQYF.

The chain has TRBV6-5 and TRBJ1-1; 7 positions match TRBD1. Germline V gene data show CDR1 as MNHEY and CDR2 as SVGAGI. V shed 6 bases and J 4 bases; nucleotides not matched to a gene: 11. CDR3 length: 15 amino acids. DNA of the CDR3: TGTGCCAGCAGGCTCAACAGGGGTCAGGTCACTGAAGCTTTCTTT. It encodes CASRLNRGQVTEAFF.

This rearrangement joins TRBV5-6 to TRBJ2-7, with D perhaps TRBD1 (6 bases). Germline V gene lookup returns CDR1 SGHDT and CDR2 YYEEEE. Trimming removed 3 bases at V and 3 bases at J, with 13 bases between. The CDR3 totals 14 residues. CDR3 loop: CASSWGHRGYEQYF. In DNA form, the CDR3 reads TGTGCCAGCAGCTGGGGACATCGCGGCTACGAGCAGTACTTC.